This TCR beta chain was identified during a study of cytomegalovirus exposure and HLA in healthy donors. Broader study findings: Some highly shared sequence variants likely arose as a pipeline artifact.

Concerning this clone: No antigen is known for it.

Trimming at V came to 2 bases and at J to 7 bases, leaving 6 bases not matched to a gene. The CDR3 has 15 residues. CDR1 is SGDLS, CDR2 YYNGEE, per germline. A multiplex PCR was run with 60 Vbeta primers and 13 Jbeta primers. Clones were read by immunoSEQ multiplex PCR, and TCRdb kept only the in-frame ones, dropping some. The sample lists around 200,000 clones; about three quarters were seen once. The specimen was PBMCs. The chain uses TRBV9 and TRBJ2-3, with 11 bases lining up with TRBD2. The source is a woman aged 60 to 75 in good health and CMV-seropositive. The CDR3 DNA sequence: TGTGCCAGCAGCGTGGGTAGCGGGGGGGCAAATACGCAGTATTTT. The encoded protein is CASSVGSGGANTQYF. The whole variable domain, remainder taken from reference TRBV9 and TRBJ2-3, is DSGVTQTPKHLITATGQRVTLRCSPRSGDLSVYWYQQSLDQGLQFLIQYYNGEERAKGNILERFSAQQFPDLHSELNLSSLELGDSALYFCASSVGSGGANTQYFGPGTRLTVL.